The 3 T cell receptor beta chains in this list originate from one sample, sequenced in a study of CD8 T cells in Susac syndrome. An amount of RNA that ranged from roughly 0.5 to 1 ug was reverse transcribed with random hexamers. TCRdb called the immunoSEQ multiplex PCR reads again in MiXCR, with one record for every CDR3 protein. The top ten hold 0.16% of the sample, which has roughly 150,000 distinct CDR3 sequences, 85% to 95% seen once. Sequenced input: CD4+ T cells from PBMCs. Receptors were obtained from a human donor with Susac syndrome.

The V call is TRBV9, the J call TRBJ2-3, with TRBD2 matching over 8 bases. The CDR3 totals 17 residues. Germline trimming cut 4 bases from V and 2 bases from J; bases unmatched to any gene: 12. Per germline, CDR1 SGDLS and CDR2 YYNGEE. The CDR3 sequence is CASSQNVGGESTDTQYF. CDR3 sequence (DNA): TGTGCCAGCAGCCAAAACGTCGGGGGGGAATCCACAGATACGCAGTATTTT.

The chain links TRBV4-1 to TRBJ2-3; D possibly corresponds to TRBD2 (6 bases). V was clipped by 0 bases and J by 8 bases, with 12 bases between them. Per germline, CDR1 MGHRA and CDR2 YSYEKL. The CDR3 runs to 14 residues. Written as DNA, the CDR3 is TGCGCCAGCAGCCAAGACCACGGGACTGCTACGCAGTATTTT. Protein: CASSQDHGTATQYF.

The rearrangement joins TRBV6-1 to TRBJ2-1; 9 nucleotides line up with TRBD2. CDR1 and CDR2 (germline): MNHNS, SASEGT. J was trimmed by 8 bases and V by 8 bases; bases with no gene match: 16. The length of the CDR3 is 16 residues. CDR3 nucleotides: TGTGCCAGCCGCCCTTTCTTTGCGGGGGGGCTTTATGAGCAGTTCTTC. Residues: CASRPFFAGGLYEQFF.